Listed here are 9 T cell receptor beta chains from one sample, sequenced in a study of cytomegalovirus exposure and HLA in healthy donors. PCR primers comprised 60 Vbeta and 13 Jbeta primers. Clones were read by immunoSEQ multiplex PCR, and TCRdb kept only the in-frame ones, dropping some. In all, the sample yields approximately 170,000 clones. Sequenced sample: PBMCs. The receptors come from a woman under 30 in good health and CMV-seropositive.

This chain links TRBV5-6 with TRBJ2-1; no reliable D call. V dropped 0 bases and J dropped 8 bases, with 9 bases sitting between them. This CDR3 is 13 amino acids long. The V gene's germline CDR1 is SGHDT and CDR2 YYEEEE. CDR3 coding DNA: TGTGCCAGCAGCTTGGCGCAGTCCCATGAGCAGTTCTTC. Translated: CASSLAQSHEQFF. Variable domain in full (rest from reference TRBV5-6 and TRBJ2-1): DAGVTQSPTHLIKTRGQQVTLRCSPKSGHDTVSWYQQALGQGPQFIFQYYEEEERQRGNFPDRFSGHQFPNYSSELNVNALLLGDSALYLCASSLAQSHEQFFGPGTRLTVL.

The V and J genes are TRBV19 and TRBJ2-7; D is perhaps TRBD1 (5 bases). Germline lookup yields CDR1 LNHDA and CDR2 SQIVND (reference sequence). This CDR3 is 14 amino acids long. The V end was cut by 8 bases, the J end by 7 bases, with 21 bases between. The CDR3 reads CASLALDTPREQYF. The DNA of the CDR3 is TGTGCCAGTCTGGCCCTGGACACCCCTCGGGAGCAGTACTTC.

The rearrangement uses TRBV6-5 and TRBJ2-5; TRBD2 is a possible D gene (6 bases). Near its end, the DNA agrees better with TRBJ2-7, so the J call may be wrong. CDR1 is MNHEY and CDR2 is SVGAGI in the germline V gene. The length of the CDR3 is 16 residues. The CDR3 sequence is CASSYSRTTLSYEQYF. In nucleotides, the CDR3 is TGTGCCAGCAGTTACTCCAGGACTACTCTCTCCTACGAGCAGTACTTC.

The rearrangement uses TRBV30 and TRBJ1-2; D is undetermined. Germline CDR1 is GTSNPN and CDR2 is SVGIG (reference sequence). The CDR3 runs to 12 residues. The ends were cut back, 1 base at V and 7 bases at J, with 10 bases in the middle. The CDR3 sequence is CAWSGGGRGYTF. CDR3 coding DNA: TGTGCCTGGAGTGGGGGAGGACGTGGCTACACCTTC.

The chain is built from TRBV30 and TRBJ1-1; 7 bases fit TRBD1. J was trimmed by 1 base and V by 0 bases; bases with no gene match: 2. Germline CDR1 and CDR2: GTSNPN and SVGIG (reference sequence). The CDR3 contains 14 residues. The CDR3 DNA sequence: TGTGCCTGGAGTGTCTACAGGGGGAACACTGAAGCTTTCTTT. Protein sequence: CAWSVYRGNTEAFF.

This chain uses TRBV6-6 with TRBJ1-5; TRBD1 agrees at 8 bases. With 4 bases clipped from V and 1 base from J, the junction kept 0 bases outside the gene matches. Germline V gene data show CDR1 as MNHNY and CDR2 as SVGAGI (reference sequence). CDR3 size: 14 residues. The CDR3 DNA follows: TGTGCCAGCAGTTGGGACAGGAGCAATCAGCCCCAGCATTTT. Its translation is CASSWDRSNQPQHF.

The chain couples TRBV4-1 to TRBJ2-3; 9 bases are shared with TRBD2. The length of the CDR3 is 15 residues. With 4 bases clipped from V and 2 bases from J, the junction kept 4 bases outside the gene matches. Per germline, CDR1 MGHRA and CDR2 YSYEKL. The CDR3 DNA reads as TGCGCCAGCAGCCTTAGCGGGGGACCCACAGATACGCAGTATTTT. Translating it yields CASSLSGGPTDTQYF.

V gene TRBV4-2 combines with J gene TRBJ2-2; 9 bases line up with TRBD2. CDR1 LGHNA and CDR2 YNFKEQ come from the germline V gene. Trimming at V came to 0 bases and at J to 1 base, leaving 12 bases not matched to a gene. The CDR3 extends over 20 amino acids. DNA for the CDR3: TGTGCCAGCAGCCAAGATTGGGTCGAAGCGGGGGGCGGGAACACCGGGGAGCTGTTTTTT. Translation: CASSQDWVEAGGGNTGELFF.

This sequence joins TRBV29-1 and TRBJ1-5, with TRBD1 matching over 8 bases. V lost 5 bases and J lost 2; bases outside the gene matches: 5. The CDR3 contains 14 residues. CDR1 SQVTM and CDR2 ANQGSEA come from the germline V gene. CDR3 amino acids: CSVSGTGGNQPQHF. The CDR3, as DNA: TGCAGCGTTAGCGGGACAGGAGGCAATCAGCCCCAGCATTTT.